This TCR beta chain was sequenced in a study of cytomegalovirus exposure and HLA in healthy donors. CDR1 is MDHEN and CDR2 is SYDVKM in the germline V gene. The trim removed 5 bases at V and 1 base at J, leaving 7 bases unmatched. CDR3 length: 15 amino acids. TCRdb's copy holds only in-frame clones and misses some; the assay was immunoSEQ multiplex PCR. The sample has roughly 130,000 clones; under 90% are singletons. Sequencing was done on a sample of PBMCs. This TCR came from a man younger than 40 in good health and CMV-seronegative. The rearrangement links TRBV28 to TRBJ2-7; TRBD1 matches at 8 bases. The CDR3 DNA sequence: TGTGCCAGCAGTCAGACAGGGGACTTATCCTACGAGCAGTACTTC. It translates to CASSQTGDLSYEQYF. Using reference TRBV28 and TRBJ2-7 for the parts outside the CDR3, the full variable domain is DVKVTQSSRYLVKRTGEKVFLECVQDMDHENMFWYRQDPGLGLRLIYFSYDVKMKEKGDIPEGYSVSREKKERFSLILESASTNQTSMYLCASSQTGDLSYEQYFGPGTRLTVT.